This TCR beta chain was captured in a study of T cell responses to AZD1222 COVID-19 vaccine. Study context: Pooled together were second doses at about 4 or about 12 weeks.

Germline CDR1 reads LNHDA; CDR2 reads SQIVND (reference sequence). The CDR3 extends over 15 amino acids. With V trimmed by 6 bases and J by 4 bases, 5 bases remained unmatched. This clone was seen only once. Its antigen is unidentified. Sequencing was performed with immunoSEQ multiplex PCR; in TCRdb, only in-frame clones are kept and a portion is missing. The sample yields more than 95,000 clones, over 75% seen once. The study, taken as a whole, reports: Clonal diversity may have been underestimated, and the donors were mostly white British, with more females than males. With dominance at 160-218 and 743-854, vaccine-associated CD4 TCRs spanned spike.

This clonotype was obtained from an adult in good health. The sample here was peripheral blood, taken on day 0 of AZD1222 vaccination. The chain is built from TRBV19 and TRBJ2-1, with 11 bases identical to TRBD2. DNA for the CDR3: TGTGCCAGTAGCTGGGGGACTAGCGGATACAATGAGCAGTTCTTC. As protein: CASSWGTSGYNEQFF.